Presented here are 20 T cell receptor beta chains from one specimen sequenced in a study of T cell responses to AZD1222 COVID-19 vaccine. Clones were sequenced by immunoSEQ multiplex PCR, and TCRdb holds only the in-frame ones, with some missing. Among fewer than 130,000 clones listed, just under 95% were seen once. Sequencing was performed on peripheral blood, taken on day 0 of AZD1222 vaccination. All receptors come from an adult in good health.

V usage is TRBV4-1 and J usage is TRBJ2-7; D is perhaps TRBD1 (6 bases). Germline V lookup: CDR1 MGHRA, CDR2 YSYEKL. The CDR3 is 16 amino acids. Trimming took off 4 bases at V and 3 bases at J, with 19 bases between the two ends. DNA of the CDR3: TGCGCCAGCAGCCTCCACCGGGACAACGATAACTACGAGCAGTACTTC. Encoded protein: CASSLHRDNDNYEQYF.

The chain employs TRBV6-1 and TRBJ1-2; D call uncertain. Germline V gene lookup returns CDR1 MNHNS and CDR2 SASEGT. CDR3 length: 17 amino acids. V was cut by 4 bases and J by 6 bases, with 24 bases left in between. The CDR3 coding sequence is TGTGCCAGCAGTGCCTACCGCCGGGCCATAGGGAGGGATGGCTACACCTTC. Its translation is CASSAYRRAIGRDGYTF.

V and J are TRBV9 and TRBJ2-3; no firm D call. The CDR3 loop spans 16 amino acids. CDR1 and CDR2 from the germline V gene are SGDLS and YYNGEE. The V end was cut by 0 bases, the J end by 2 bases, with 13 bases between. The CDR3 region is CASSVDRSTSTDTQYF. The CDR3 DNA sequence: TGTGCCAGCAGCGTAGACAGAAGTACTTCCACAGATACGCAGTATTTT.

This sequence joins TRBV12-3 or TRBV12-4 and TRBJ2-1; either TRBD1 or TRBD2 may fit D (5 bases each). This CDR3 is 12 amino acids long. The V and J ends lost 3 bases and 9 bases respectively, with 9 bases between them. The DNA of the CDR3 is TGTGCCAGCAGTTTGGGACCAAGTGAGCAGTTCTTC. This encodes CASSLGPSEQFF.

The rearrangement links TRBV2 to TRBJ1-5; 10 bases align to TRBD1. Germline V gene sequence: CDR1 SNHLY, CDR2 FYNNEI. The length of the CDR3 is 18 residues. The junction had 12 bases not matched to a gene; V was cut back by 1 base and J by 6 bases. The CDR3: CASSEETGGRRGGQPQHF. The CDR3 DNA reads as TGTGCCAGCAGTGAAGAGACAGGGGGCCGAAGAGGGGGTCAGCCCCAGCATTTT.

This clone showed up just once. The chain employs TRBV18 and TRBJ1-1, with TRBD1 matching over 8 bases. With 3 bases clipped from V and 0 bases from J, the junction kept 6 bases outside the gene matches. CDR3 length: 16 amino acids. Germline V CDR1 and CDR2: KGHSH, LQKENI. The CDR3 DNA reads TGTGCCAGCTCACCCGGGACAGGCCATTTGAACACTGAAGCTTTCTTT. This codes for CASSPGTGHLNTEAFF.

This clone was observed once. This chain links TRBV27 with TRBJ2-7; no definite D call. The CDR3 contains 13 residues. Trimming took off 8 bases at V and 0 bases at J, with 11 bases between the two ends. Germline lookup yields CDR1 MNHEY and CDR2 SMNVEV (reference sequence). The CDR3 DNA reads TGTGCCAGCTCCCGGGCCTACTCCTACGAGCAGTACTTC. Translated: CASSRAYSYEQYF.

This chain joins TRBV3-1 (or the pseudogene TRBV3-2) and TRBJ1-2; possible D gene TRBD1, 5 bases. V was pared by 1 base and J by 3 bases, with 12 bases between. The CDR3 is made up of 15 amino acids. The germline V gene has CDR1 LGHDT and CDR2 YNNKEL (reference sequence). The DNA of the CDR3 is TGTGCCAGCAGCCAAGGCCCCGGGACGGACTATGGCTACACCTTC. Translated: CASSQGPGTDYGYTF.

V is TRBV29-1 and J is TRBJ1-5; D possibly corresponds to TRBD1 (5 bases). CDR3 length: 14 residues. Trimming pared 4 bases from V and 7 bases from J, leaving 17 bases between. CDR1 and CDR2 (germline): SQVTM, ANQGSEA. As DNA, the CDR3 is TGCAGCGTTGCTGCAGGGTCCGGGGAGCAGCCCCAGCATTTT. This sequence encodes CSVAAGSGEQPQHF.

The chain recombines TRBV7-8 with TRBJ2-1; 7 nucleotides agree with TRBD1. V was pared by 3 bases and J by 4 bases, with 3 bases of the junction left unmatched. Germline CDR1 and CDR2: SGHVS and FQNEAQ. The CDR3 covers 14 residues. CDR3 nucleotide sequence: TGTGCCAGCAGCTTGACAGGGCCTTACAATGAGCAGTTCTTC. This gives the protein CASSLTGPYNEQFF.

The chain recombines TRBV3-1 (or the pseudogene TRBV3-2) with TRBJ1-6; no definite D call. Germline CDR1 and CDR2: LGHDT and YNNKEL (reference sequence). The V end lost 3 bases, the J end lost 9 bases, and 9 bases lay between the germline ends. The CDR3 length is 13 residues. The CDR3: CASSQGWSSPLHF. The CDR3 nucleotides are TGTGCCAGCAGCCAGGGTTGGAGTTCACCCCTCCACTTT.

The chain employs TRBV19 and TRBJ2-7, with D perhaps TRBD1 (5 bases). Trimming shortened V by 5 bases and J by 1 base, and 18 bases separated the two germline ends. The CDR3 consists of 16 residues. Germline V lookup: CDR1 LNHDA, CDR2 SQIVND (reference sequence). The CDR3 DNA reads as TGTGCCAGTAGTCCCCGCTTGGCGGACAATTCCTACGAGCAGTACTTC. Translation gives CASSPRLADNSYEQYF.

The V call is TRBV7-2, the J call TRBJ2-2; a weak D match, TRBD1 (6 bases). CDR1 is SGHTA and CDR2 is FQGNSA in the germline V gene. The CDR3 runs to 16 residues. V lost 3 bases to trimming and J lost 6 bases, with 17 bases between them. The CDR3 region has the DNA TGTGCCAGCAGCTTCGGTACACAGGGTCGGTCCGGGGAGCTGTTTTTT. Translating gives CASSFGTQGRSGELFF.

The chain employs TRBV19 and TRBJ2-7; 8 nucleotides align to TRBD2. Unmatched junction bases numbered 7, after V lost 3 bases and J lost 0 bases. This CDR3 has 16 amino acids. The germline V gene encodes CDR1 LNHDA and CDR2 SQIVND (reference sequence). Here the CDR3 reads CASSIDGRVSSYEQYF. DNA of the CDR3: TGTGCCAGTAGTATCGACGGGAGGGTGAGCTCCTACGAGCAGTACTTC.

This clone was found once. The rearrangement joins TRBV7-2 to TRBJ1-2, with D possibly TRBD1 on 5 matching bases. This CDR3 contains 17 residues. Germline CDR1 is SGHTA and CDR2 is FQGNSA. V was clipped by 5 bases and J by 6 bases, with 25 bases between them. CDR3 loop: CASSPRVVVPGRNGYTF. In nucleotides, the CDR3 is TGTGCCAGCAGCCCCCGCGTCGTTGTTCCAGGGAGGAATGGCTACACCTTC.

The chain joins TRBV27 to TRBJ1-1, with 7 nucleotides matching TRBD1. The germline V gene encodes CDR1 MNHEY and CDR2 SMNVEV (reference sequence). This CDR3 has 15 amino acids. J was trimmed by 3 bases and V by 3 bases; bases with no gene match: 7. CDR3: CASSFRQGLHTEAFF. Here the CDR3 DNA reads TGTGCCAGCAGTTTTCGACAGGGCCTCCACACTGAAGCTTTCTTT.

This clone appeared a single time. V is TRBV3-1 (or the pseudogene TRBV3-2) and J is TRBJ2-1, with D possibly called TRBD1 or TRBD2 (5 bases each). Between the trimmed V and J ends, which lost 0 bases and 2 bases, there was a span of 23 bases. The CDR3 extends over 20 amino acids. Per the germline V gene, CDR1 is LGHDT and CDR2 is YNNKEL (reference sequence). In nucleotides, the CDR3 is TGTGCCAGCAGCCAAGAAGGTCTTAAGGTTTCGGGACGAGCCTACAATGAGCAGTTCTTC. Translating gives CASSQEGLKVSGRAYNEQFF.

The genes are TRBV12-5 and TRBJ2-3; D not certain. The CDR3 consists of 14 residues. Trimming shortened V by 9 bases and J by 4 bases, and 17 bases separated the two germline ends. Germline CDR1 reads LGHNT; CDR2 reads FRNRAP. CDR3 loop: CASLRRSLPDTQYF. The CDR3 nucleotides are TGTGCTAGCCTGAGACGAAGTCTTCCAGATACGCAGTATTTT.

DNA for the CDR3: TGTGCCAGCCGGTCGGGAAGGGCCATTAGAGGCTACGAGCAGTACTTC. Its protein is CASRSGRAIRGYEQYF. The gene calls are TRBV7-2 and TRBJ2-7; perhaps TRBD2 as D (5 bases). This CDR3 has 16 amino acids. V was cut by 8 bases and J by 3 bases, with 23 bases left in between. The germline V gene encodes CDR1 SGHTA and CDR2 FQGNSA.

The rearrangement uses TRBV6-1 and TRBJ1-2; D not certain. The ends were cut back, 3 bases at V and 8 bases at J, with 16 bases in the middle. The length of the CDR3 is 14 residues. Germline V gives CDR1 MNHNS, CDR2 SASEGT. The DNA of the CDR3 is TGTGCCAGCAGTGAGGGATTCCCAGTTGGCGGCTACACCTTC. Protein product: CASSEGFPVGGYTF.